This section outlines one T cell receptor (beta chain) sequence together with its context. The antigen is unknown. The source of the sample is a study of circulating and synovial CD4+ cells in juvenile arthritis. Study-level results: Circulating pathogenic-like lymphocytes shared a substantially higher fraction of CDR3 sequences with synovium than bulk blood.

This CDR3 has 15 residues. Deletions cut 6 bases from V and 8 bases from J, with 23 bases between. Germline loops: CDR1 MNHEY, CDR2 SMNVEV (reference sequence). TCRdb keeps only in-frame clones here, not all; method: immunoSEQ multiplex PCR. The sample lists 15,000 or so clones, around nine tenths occurring once. V usage is TRBV27 and J usage is TRBJ2-7; no clear D gene. Sample: CD4+ T cells from blood. The receptor was isolated from a human donor with juvenile idiopathic arthritis. CDR3 protein: CASRLHRSFTLQQYF. The CDR3 region has the DNA TGTGCCAGCAGGTTACACAGATCGTTTACCTTACAGCAGTACTTC.